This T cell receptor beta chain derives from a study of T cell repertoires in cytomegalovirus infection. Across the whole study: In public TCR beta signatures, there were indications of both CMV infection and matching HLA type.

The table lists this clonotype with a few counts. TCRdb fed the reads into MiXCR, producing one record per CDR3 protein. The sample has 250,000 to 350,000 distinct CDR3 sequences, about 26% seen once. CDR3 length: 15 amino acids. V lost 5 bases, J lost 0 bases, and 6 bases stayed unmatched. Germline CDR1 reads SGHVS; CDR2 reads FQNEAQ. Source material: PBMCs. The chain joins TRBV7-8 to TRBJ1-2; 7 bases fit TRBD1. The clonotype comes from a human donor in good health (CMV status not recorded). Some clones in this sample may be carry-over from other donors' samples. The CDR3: CASSPRTGTNYGYTF. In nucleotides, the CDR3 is TGTGCCAGCAGCCCTAGGACAGGAACTAACTATGGCTACACCTTC.